These T cell receptor beta chains were read from a single sample in a study of tumor-infiltrating lymphocytes in primary liver carcinoma. One entry per CDR3 protein, called by TCRdb with MiXCR from the multiplex PCR reads. The sample lists about 180,000 distinct CDR3 sequences, over 50% occurring once. The sequencing input was peripheral blood. These receptors all come from a man in his forties with primary liver carcinoma and hepatitis B virus infection. Each CDR3 is given with its conserved first and last residue. A D gene is named only where the DNA matches it firmly. Clone size is stated in some rows and not others, as once, few, many or a class when expanded.

V gene	D gene	J gene	clone size	CDR3 protein	CDR3 DNA
TRBV29-1	TRBD2	TRBJ2-1	once	CSVGGRAGLYSEQFF	TGCAGCGTTGGAGGACGAGCGGGGCTCTACAGTGAGCAGTTCTTC
TRBV11-2	TRBD2	TRBJ2-3	NA	CASCLEVSGGTDTQYF	TGTGCCAGCTGCTTAGAGGTTAGCGGGGGGACAGATACGCAGTATTTT
TRBV29-1	TRBD2	TRBJ2-5	NA	CSVATGTSGGADQYF	TGCAGCGTTGCTACCGGGACTAGCGGGGGTGCGGACCAGTACTTC
TRBV6-5	TRBD1	TRBJ2-7	few	CASSYLGQGGEQYF	TGTGCCAGCAGTTATTTAGGACAGGGAGGCGAGCAGTACTTC
TRBV4-1	NA	TRBJ2-1	NA	CASNPSMGFYNEQFF	TGCGCCAGCAACCCTAGCATGGGGTTCTACAATGAGCAGTTCTTC
TRBV5-5	NA	TRBJ1-4	NA	CASSLDSWTNEKLFF	TGTGCCAGCAGCTTGGACAGTTGGACTAATGAAAAACTGTTTTTT
TRBV29-1	NA	TRBJ2-4	many	CSVGTDLDIQYF	TGCAGCGTCGGTACAGACCTAGACATTCAGTACTTC
TRBV6-2/TRBV6-3	TRBD2	TRBJ2-5	NA	CASSKLAGGETQYF	TGTGCCAGCAGCAAACTAGCGGGAGGAGAGACCCAGTACTTC
TRBV6-1	NA	TRBJ2-7	NA	CASSESYSSYDQYF	TGTGCCAGCAGTGAATCGTACAGCTCCTACGATCAGTACTTC
TRBV14	TRBD2	TRBJ2-3	once	CASSTREGTDTQYF	TGTGCCAGCAGCACCCGGGAGGGCACAGATACGCAGTATTTT
TRBV11-2	NA	TRBJ2-7	NA	CASRNSYEQYF	TGTGCCAGCAGGAACTCCTACGAGCAGTACTTC
TRBV11-2	TRBD1	TRBJ1-1	NA	CASSLVRPGQEFRNTETFF	TGTGCCAGCAGCTTAGTGAGACCGGGACAGGAATTTAGGAACACTGAAACTTTCTTT
TRBV4-1	NA	TRBJ2-1	NA	CASSQALVNEQFF	TGCGCCAGCAGCCAAGCACTCGTCAATGAGCAGTTCTTC
TRBV4-1	TRBD2	TRBJ2-7	NA	CASSQSSASGTYVQYF	TGCGCCAGCAGCCAGTCCTCGGCTAGCGGGACCTACGTGCAGTACTTC
TRBV11-2	TRBD1	TRBJ2-7	many	CASSLPLRTGSIYEQYF	TGTGCCAGCAGCTTACCGCTACGGACAGGGTCCATCTACGAGCAGTACTTC
TRBV12-3/TRBV12-4	TRBD2	TRBJ2-2	NA	CASNPSGLAGAGELFF	TGTGCCAGCAATCCATCGGGACTAGCGGGAGCCGGGGAGCTGTTTTTT
TRBV10-3	NA	TRBJ1-1	few	CAILDISGTEAFF	TGTGCCATTTTGGACATCTCGGGGACTGAAGCTTTCTTT
TRBV11-2	NA	TRBJ2-7	many	CASRDPGAYEQYF	TGTGCCAGCAGAGATCCGGGGGCCTACGAGCAGTACTTC
TRBV11-1	NA	TRBJ2-1	NA	CASSLGEEQSF	TGTGCCAGCAGCTTAGGAGAGGAGCAGTCCTTC
TRBV11-2	NA	TRBJ2-7	NA	CASRWDPNSYEQYF	TGTGCTAGCAGATGGGACCCAAACTCCTACGAGCAGTACTTC
TRBV6-5	NA	TRBJ2-1	NA	CASSYSKLGGVGNKQFF	TGTGCCAGCAGTTACTCGAAGCTAGGGGGAGTTGGTAATAAGCAGTTCTTC
TRBV11-2	NA	TRBJ2-7	NA	CVSSFVVSYEQYF	TGTGTCAGCAGCTTCGTCGTTTCCTACGAGCAGTACTTC
TRBV4-1	NA	TRBJ2-1	few	CASSQTPNEQFF	TGCGCCAGCAGCCAGACACCAAATGAGCAGTTCTTC
TRBV6-5	NA	TRBJ1-1	few	CASSYEGRGTEAFF	TGTGCCAGCAGTTACGAGGGTCGGGGGACTGAAGCTTTCTTT
TRBV6-1	TRBD1	TRBJ1-2	NA	CASSEALWTGNYGYTF	TGTGCCAGCAGTGAAGCCCTATGGACAGGGAACTATGGCTACACCTTC
TRBV11-2	NA	TRBJ2-1	NA	CASSLSHEQFF	TGTGCCAGCAGCTTGTCGCATGAGCAGTTCTTC
TRBV10-3	NA	TRBJ2-5	once	CATNRDVQETQYF	TGTGCCACAAACAGGGACGTGCAAGAGACCCAGTACTTC
TRBV14	NA	TRBJ2-1	few	CASSPWDGYNEQFF	TGTGCCAGCAGCCCATGGGACGGTTACAATGAGCAGTTCTTC
TRBV11-2	NA	TRBJ1-2	NA	CTSIADGQEGYTF	TGTACCAGCATCGCCGACGGCCAGGAGGGCTACACCTTC
TRBV4-2	TRBD2	TRBJ2-2	NA	CASSQDSGRADGELFF	TGTGCCAGCAGCCAAGATAGCGGGAGGGCCGACGGGGAGCTGTTTTTT
TRBV6-2/TRBV6-3	TRBD2	TRBJ2-1	NA	CASTPTSLAGYDEQFF	TGTGCCAGCACCCCAACGTCGCTAGCGGGATACGATGAGCAGTTCTTC
TRBV11-2	NA	TRBJ1-1	NA	CAISRTGEVGTEAFF	TGTGCCATCAGTCGGACGGGCGAGGTAGGCACTGAAGCTTTCTTT
TRBV14	NA	TRBJ2-7	NA	CASSTRNRIYEQYF	TGTGCCAGCAGCACCCGGAACAGGATCTACGAGCAGTACTTC
TRBV30	NA	TRBJ2-1	NA	CAWSAGASSSHEQFF	TGTGCCTGGAGTGCAGGGGCTAGCAGTAGTCATGAGCAGTTCTTC
TRBV7-8	NA	TRBJ2-5	NA	CTSSFRTLGGETQYF	TGTACCAGCAGCTTCAGGACATTAGGGGGAGAGACCCAGTACTTC
TRBV10-3	NA	TRBJ2-7	once	CAISESGANSYSYEQYF	TGTGCCATCAGTGAGTCCGGGGCTAATTCCTACTCCTACGAGCAGTACTTC
TRBV12-3/TRBV12-4	TRBD2	TRBJ2-1	few	CASSRGTSGYNEQFF	TGTGCCAGCAGTCGGGGGACTAGCGGGTACAATGAGCAGTTCTTC
TRBV11-2	NA	TRBJ1-1	NA	CASSRGGANTEAFF	TGTGCCAGCAGCAGGGGGGGGGCGAACACTGAAGCTTTCTTT
TRBV29-1	NA	TRBJ2-7	NA	CSVVFSYEQYF	TGCAGCGTTGTATTCTCCTACGAGCAGTACTTC
TRBV6-5	NA	TRBJ2-1	few	CASSYYGLLNEQFF	TGTGCCAGCAGTTACTATGGGTTATTGAATGAGCAGTTCTTC
TRBV11-2	NA	TRBJ2-3	many	CASSLVVEGGDTQYF	TGTGCCAGCAGCTTAGTTGTTGAGGGGGGGGATACGCAGTATTTT
TRBV11-2	NA	TRBJ2-7	many	CASSLDSLIYEQYF	TGTGCCAGCAGCTTAGACAGCCTAATCTACGAGCAGTACTTC
TRBV11-2	NA	TRBJ2-7	many	CASSLEYEQYF	TGTGCCAGCAGCTTAGAATACGAGCAGTACTTC
TRBV7-8	NA	TRBJ2-1	NA	CASSSSGTGANEQYF	NA
TRBV20-1	TRBD2	TRBJ2-1	NA	CSGTSGRASYNEQFF	TGCAGTGGGACTAGCGGGAGGGCCTCCTACAATGAGCAGTTCTTC
TRBV4-1	TRBD1	TRBJ2-1	NA	CASSNRDRGQDEQLF	TGCGCCAGCAGCAACCGGGACAGGGGGCAAGATGAGCAGCTCTTC
TRBV29-1	NA	TRBJ2-3	many	CSAASYGGTDTQYF	TGCAGCGCCGCCTCCTATGGTGGGACAGATACGCAGTATTTT
TRBV7-9	TRBD2	TRBJ2-2	NA	CASSPRLAGRGELFF	TGTGCCAGCAGCCCGAGACTAGCGGGAAGGGGGGAGCTGTTTTTT
TRBV5-4	NA	TRBJ2-2	NA	CASTPGASGAGELFF	TGTGCCAGCACTCCCGGGGCTAGTGGGGCCGGGGAGCTGTTTTTT
TRBV6-1	TRBD1	TRBJ1-1	few	CASSGQGLVNTEAFF	TGTGCCAGCAGCGGACAGGGCCTGGTGAACACTGAAGCTTTCTTT
TRBV4-1	TRBD2	TRBJ2-7	NA	CPSSQENSGISEQYF	TGCCCCAGCAGCCAAGAAAACAGCGGGATTAGTGAGCAGTACTTC
TRBV29-1	NA	TRBJ2-3	NA	CSVEEKTDMQYF	TGCAGCGTTGAGGAAAAGACAGATATGCAGTATTTT